These 24 T cell receptor beta chains were all obtained from the same sample, sequenced in a study of blood T cell repertoires in COVID-19. This table comes from immunoSEQ multiplex PCR, and its TCRdb copy is limited to in-frame clones, with some not included. The sample has some 80,000 clones, 79% seen once; the top ten hold approximately 5%. The material sequenced was peripheral blood. Receptors were obtained from a woman of 80 years or more with active or convalescent COVID-19.

This clone was picked up many times. This chain uses TRBV2 with TRBJ1-3, with no clear D. The CDR3 has 12 amino acids. Germline V gene lookup returns CDR1 SNHLY and CDR2 FYNNEI. The V end lost 7 bases, the J end lost 0 bases, and 4 bases lay between the germline ends. The chain's CDR3 is CASKLSGNTIYF. The DNA for the CDR3 is TGTGCCAGCAAACTCTCTGGAAACACCATATATTTT. Full variable domain (outside the CDR3, taken from reference TRBV2 and TRBJ1-3): EPEVTQTPSHQVTQMGQEVILRCVPISNHLYFYWYRQILGQKVEFLVSFYNNEISEKSEIFDDQFSVERPDGSNFTLKIRSTKLEDSAMYFCASKLSGNTIYFGEGSWLTVV.

The chain recombines TRBV11-2 with TRBJ2-3; D ambiguous. Trimming removed 7 bases at V and 5 bases at J, with 13 bases between. The length of the CDR3 is 13 residues. The germline V gene encodes CDR1 SGHAT and CDR2 FQNNGV. For the CDR3, the DNA is TGTGCCAGCACGATGGCGGCGGAAGATACGCAGTATTTT. Amino acid sequence: CASTMAAEDTQYF.

V usage is TRBV7-2 and J usage is TRBJ1-1; D unresolved. V lost 4 bases, J lost 11 bases, and 17 bases lay in between. Germline V gives CDR1 SGHTA, CDR2 FQGNSA. The CDR3 is 13 residues long. CDR3 protein: CASSYGSPPGAFF. The CDR3 coding sequence is TGTGCCAGCAGCTATGGGTCCCCTCCCGGGGCTTTCTTT.

CDR3 loop: CASSENRGWGYTF. CDR3 in DNA: TGTGCCAGCAGTGAAAACAGGGGCTGGGGCTACACCTTC. The V call is TRBV2, the J call TRBJ1-2; 7 nucleotides match TRBD1. This CDR3 is 13 amino acids long. Germline trimming cut 2 bases from V and 8 bases from J; bases unmatched to any gene: 5. Germline V gene sequence: CDR1 SNHLY, CDR2 FYNNEI.

This chain uses TRBV25-1 with TRBJ1-4, with a possible D match to TRBD1 (6 bases). The V gene lost 6 bases and the J gene lost 8 bases, with 25 bases spanning the gap. Germline V gene data show CDR1 as MGHDK and CDR2 as SYGVNS. This CDR3 contains 17 residues. CDR3 loop: CASSANNRAGRREKLFF. CDR3 nucleotide sequence: TGTGCCAGCAGCGCTAATAACAGGGCTGGTCGTCGCGAAAAACTGTTTTTT.

The rearrangement links TRBV5-1 to TRBJ2-4, with TRBD1 identical over 7 bases. CDR3 size: 16 residues. In germline, CDR1 is SGHRS, CDR2 YFSETQ. V gave up 4 bases and J gave up 0 bases; unmatched junction bases: 7. CDR3 sequence: CASSPGTDLAKNIQYF. Here the CDR3 DNA reads TGCGCCAGCAGCCCCGGGACAGACCTAGCCAAAAACATTCAGTACTTC.

V gene TRBV5-6 combines with J gene TRBJ2-2; maybe TRBD2 (6 bases). Germline CDR1 SGHDT, CDR2 YYEEEE. The CDR3 has 16 amino acids. V lost 1 base and J 4 bases, leaving 14 bases between the germline ends. The CDR3 nucleotides are TGTGCCAGCAGCTTGTCGCCCGGGAGAGTCACCGGGGAGCTGTTTTTT. The encoded protein is CASSLSPGRVTGELFF.

The chain employs TRBV27 and TRBJ2-6, with TRBD2 matching 7 bases. J gave up 2 bases and V 2 bases, and 0 bases lay outside the gene matches. CDR3 length: 15 residues. From germline, CDR1 is MNHEY and CDR2 SMNVEV (reference sequence). CDR3 sequence (DNA): TGTGCCAGCAGTTTAGGGGGGGCTGGGGCCAACGTCCTGACTTTC. This codes for CASSLGGAGANVLTF.

This chain links TRBV18 with TRBJ2-3; 12 positions agree with TRBD2. The V gene end was trimmed by 0 bases and the J gene end by 2 bases; junction bases not matched to a gene: 6. The CDR3 sequence is 18 residues long. Looked up from germline, CDR1 is KGHSH and CDR2 is LQKENI. CDR3 nucleotide sequence: TGTGCCAGCTCACCACCGACGCTAGCGGGAGGGGACACAGATACGCAGTATTTT. Residues: CASSPPTLAGGDTDTQYF.

This clone was seen only a few times. V gene TRBV19 combines with J gene TRBJ2-2; 7 bases match TRBD2. CDR3 length equals 14 residues. The germline V gene has CDR1 LNHDA and CDR2 SQIVND (reference sequence). With V trimmed by 6 bases and J by 12 bases, 13 bases remained unmatched. The CDR3 loop is CASRERDQLWKLFF. The CDR3 DNA reads as TGTGCCAGTAGAGAGCGGGACCAATTGTGGAAGCTGTTTTTT.

The chain is built from TRBV4-1 and TRBJ1-1; D is unclear. The germline CDR1 and CDR2 sequences are MGHRA and YSYEKL. Trimming shortened V by 3 bases and J by 8 bases, and 22 bases separated the two germline ends. CDR3 size: 16 residues. CDR3 residues: CASSQLRRVTGLEAFF. In DNA form, the CDR3 reads TGCGCCAGCAGCCAGTTACGCCGGGTTACGGGATTGGAAGCTTTCTTT.

The V gene is TRBV6-2 or TRBV6-3, the J gene TRBJ2-5; D is perhaps TRBD2 (6 bases). The CDR3 is 13 amino acids. Trimming left V 1 base short and J 5 bases short, with 8 bases between. Germline V gene lookup returns CDR1 MNHEY and CDR2 SVGEGT. The CDR3: CASSYWGGETQYF. CDR3 coding DNA: TGTGCCAGCAGTTACTGGGGAGGCGAGACCCAGTACTTC.

In this sample, this clone turned up many times. The rearrangement joins TRBV19 to TRBJ1-2, with no clear D. The CDR3 spans 14 residues. The germline V gene has CDR1 LNHDA and CDR2 SQIVND (reference sequence). V shed 5 bases and J shed 0 bases, with 10 bases lying between them. The CDR3 DNA follows: TGTGCCAGTAGTCCACAGAGTCCTAACTATGGCTACACCTTC. It encodes CASSPQSPNYGYTF.

This sequence joins TRBV11-2 and TRBJ2-1; TRBD1 is a possible D gene (5 bases). The germline gives CDR1 SGHAT, CDR2 FQNNGV. This CDR3 comprises 17 residues. Trimming removed 5 bases at V and 0 bases at J, with 17 bases between. The CDR3 is CASSPRQSKSSYNEQFF. DNA of the CDR3: TGTGCCAGCAGCCCAAGACAGTCAAAGAGCTCCTACAATGAGCAGTTCTTC.

This chain connects TRBV9 to TRBJ1-2; D uncertain. V gave up 6 bases and J gave up 7 bases, with 25 bases separating them. The germline V gene has CDR1 SGDLS and CDR2 YYNGEE. This CDR3 is 16 amino acids long. CDR3 amino acids: CASTTSLRGRGVGYTF. The CDR3 nucleotides are TGTGCCAGCACGACATCCCTGCGGGGTAGAGGCGTTGGCTACACCTTC.

The table lists this clone with a few counts. The CDR3 DNA follows: TGTGCCAGCAGCTTATGGGGCGGGAGGGTCTACGAGCAGTACTTC. Translated: CASSLWGGRVYEQYF. The chain recombines TRBV7-9 with TRBJ2-7; 9 bases fit TRBD2. The V segment lost 2 bases and the J segment 3 bases; nucleotides outside the gene matches: 5. Germline CDR1 and CDR2: SEHNR and FQNEAQ (reference sequence). The CDR3 runs 15 residues.

The chain carries TRBV6-2 or TRBV6-3 and TRBJ1-4; tentative D call: TRBD1 (6 bases). Germline-derived CDR1 and CDR2 are MNHEY and SVGEGT. The ends were cut back, 5 bases at V and 6 bases at J, with 13 bases in the middle. The CDR3 consists of 14 residues. CDR3 sequence reads: CASSEGVFYEKLFF. In DNA form, the CDR3 reads TGTGCCAGCAGTGAGGGGGTTTTCTATGAAAAACTGTTTTTT.

The chain couples TRBV14 to TRBJ1-2, with D maybe TRBD1 (6 bases). V shed 3 bases and J shed 8 bases, with 22 bases lying between them. This CDR3 has 16 amino acids. Germline CDR1 and CDR2: SGHDN and FVKESK. The CDR3 sequence is CASSQSPKGQLAGYTF. DNA of the CDR3: TGTGCCAGCAGCCAGTCCCCGAAAGGACAGCTCGCCGGCTACACCTTC.

V is TRBV24-1 and J is TRBJ1-5, with D unclear. Trimming removed 4 bases at V and 4 bases at J, with 7 bases between. The CDR3 is 13 residues long. Germline V gives CDR1 KGHDR, CDR2 SFDVKD. The CDR3: CATSDWRNQPQHF. CDR3 bases: TGTGCCACCAGTGACTGGCGGAATCAGCCCCAGCATTTT.

V gene TRBV6-2 or TRBV6-3 combines with J gene TRBJ2-1, with 7 nucleotides matching TRBD2. The germline V gene encodes CDR1 MNHEY and CDR2 SVGEGT. The CDR3 loop spans 16 amino acids. Germline trimming cut 4 bases from V and 6 bases from J; bases unmatched to any gene: 12. CDR3 loop: CASSFAGVWIRNEQFF. In DNA form, the CDR3 reads TGTGCCAGCAGTTTTGCGGGAGTGTGGATACGCAATGAGCAGTTCTTC.

CDR3 bases: TGTGCCAGTAGTCTTGACAGGGGAGAGACCCAGTACTTC. Its translation: CASSLDRGETQYF. The V gene is TRBV19, the J gene TRBJ2-5; 8 bases align to TRBD1. The ends lost 5 bases at V and 4 bases at J; junction bases unmatched: 3. Germline CDR1 reads LNHDA; CDR2 reads SQIVND (reference sequence). The CDR3 is 13 residues long. Full variable domain (outside the CDR3, taken from reference TRBV19 and TRBJ2-5): DGGITQSPKYLFRKEGQNVTLSCEQNLNHDAMYWYRQDPGQGLRLIYYSQIVNDFQKGDIAEGYSVSREKKESFPLTVTSAQKNPTAFYLCASSLDRGETQYFGPGTRLLVL.

The chain recombines TRBV5-1 with TRBJ1-4; 7 bases align to TRBD1. Germline V gene lookup returns CDR1 SGHRS and CDR2 YFSETQ. With 5 bases clipped from V and 2 bases from J, the junction kept 9 bases outside the gene matches. CDR3 length: 16 amino acids. The chain's CDR3 is CASRPRQGQTNEKLFF. The CDR3 region has the DNA TGCGCCAGCAGACCAAGACAGGGTCAGACTAATGAAAAACTGTTTTTT. The variable domain in full, completed from reference TRBV5-1 and TRBJ1-4, reads KAGVTQTPRYLIKTRGQQVTLSCSPISGHRSVSWYQQTPGQGLQFLFEYFSETQRNKGNFPGRFSGRQFSNSRSEMNVSTLELGDSALYLCASRPRQGQTNEKLFFGSGTQLSVL.

The rearrangement joins TRBV18 to TRBJ2-3, with TRBD2 identical over 11 bases. In germline, CDR1 is KGHSH, CDR2 LQKENI. Unmatched junction bases numbered 3, after V lost 1 base and J lost 3 bases. The CDR3 covers 16 residues. The chain's CDR3 is CASSPLAGGHTDTQYF. CDR3 DNA sequence: TGTGCCAGCTCACCACTAGCGGGGGGGCATACAGATACGCAGTATTTT.

The rearrangement links TRBV12-3 or TRBV12-4 to TRBJ1-2; D perhaps matches TRBD1 (6 bases). Trimming shortened V by 4 bases and J by 2 bases, and 8 bases separated the two germline ends. This CDR3 contains 13 residues. The CDR3 bases are TGTGCCAGCAGTTGGACAGACAACTATGGCTACACCTTC. Translating it yields CASSWTDNYGYTF.